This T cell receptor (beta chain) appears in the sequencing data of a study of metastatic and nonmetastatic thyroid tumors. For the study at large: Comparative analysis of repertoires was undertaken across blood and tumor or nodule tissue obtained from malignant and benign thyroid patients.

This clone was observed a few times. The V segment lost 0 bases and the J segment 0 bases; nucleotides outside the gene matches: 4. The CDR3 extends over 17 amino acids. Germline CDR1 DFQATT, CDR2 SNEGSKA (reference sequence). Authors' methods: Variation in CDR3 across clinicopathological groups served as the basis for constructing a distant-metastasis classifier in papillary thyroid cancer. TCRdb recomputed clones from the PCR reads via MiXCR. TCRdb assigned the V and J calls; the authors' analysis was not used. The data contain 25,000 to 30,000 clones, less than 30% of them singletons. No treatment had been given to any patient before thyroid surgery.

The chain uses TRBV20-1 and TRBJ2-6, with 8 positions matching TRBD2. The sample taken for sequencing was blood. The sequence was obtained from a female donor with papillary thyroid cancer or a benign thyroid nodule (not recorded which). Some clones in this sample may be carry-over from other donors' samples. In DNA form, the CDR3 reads TGCAGTGCTAGAGAGACTAGCGTTCACTCTGGGGCCAACGTCCTGACTTTC. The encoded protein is CSARETSVHSGANVLTF.